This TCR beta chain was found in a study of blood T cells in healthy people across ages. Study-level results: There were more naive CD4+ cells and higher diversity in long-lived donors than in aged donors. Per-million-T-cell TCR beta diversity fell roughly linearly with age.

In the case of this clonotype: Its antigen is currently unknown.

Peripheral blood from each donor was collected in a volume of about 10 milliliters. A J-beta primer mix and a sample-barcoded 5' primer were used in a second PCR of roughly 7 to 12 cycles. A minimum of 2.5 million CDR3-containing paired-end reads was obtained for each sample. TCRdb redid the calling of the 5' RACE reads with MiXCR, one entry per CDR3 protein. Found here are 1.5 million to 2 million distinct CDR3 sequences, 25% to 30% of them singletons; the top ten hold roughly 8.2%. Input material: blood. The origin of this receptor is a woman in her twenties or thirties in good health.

The CDR3 region is CASRSPGSRENIQYF. The CDR3, as DNA: TGTGCCAGTAGGAGTCCAGGGAGCAGAGAAAACATTCAGTACTTC. This chain connects TRBV19 to TRBJ2-4; D tentatively fits TRBD1 or TRBD2 (5 bases each). Germline values: CDR1 LNHDA, CDR2 SQIVND (reference sequence). Trimming took off 6 bases at V and 5 bases at J, with 17 bases between the two ends. The CDR3 is made up of 15 amino acids.